These 7 T cell receptor beta chains were sequenced from one sample in a study of cytomegalovirus exposure and HLA in healthy donors. Primers included in the PCR were 60 Vbeta and 13 Jbeta primers. Data came from immunoSEQ multiplex PCR; TCRdb stores just in-frame clones and leaves some out. The sample holds about 200,000 clones; approximately 12% are singletons and the top ten take about 8%. The sequencing sample was made of PBMCs. Receptor source: a man aged 45-65 years in good health and CMV-seropositive.

This chain connects TRBV6-1 to TRBJ1-2; weak D call: TRBD1 (5 bases). Between the trimmed V and J ends, which lost 6 bases and 1 base, there was a span of 15 bases. The CDR3 covers 15 residues. Germline V gene data show CDR1 as MNHNS and CDR2 as SASEGT. This chain's CDR3 is CASRSTDILNYGYTF. CDR3 coding DNA: TGTGCCAGCAGGTCGACAGATATCCTTAACTATGGCTACACCTTC.

The CDR3 DNA reads as TGTGCCAGCAGCTTTACAGGGGACCCAGATACGCAGTATTTT. Translation gives CASSFTGDPDTQYF. V and J are TRBV7-9 and TRBJ2-3; 7 nucleotides agree with TRBD1. The CDR3 contains 14 residues. Per the germline V gene, CDR1 is SEHNR and CDR2 is FQNEAQ (reference sequence). Germline trimming cut 3 bases from V and 4 bases from J; bases unmatched to any gene: 4.

This clone came up a few times. J is TRBJ2-7 and V is TRBV5-1, with TRBD1 matching 9 bases. Per the germline V gene, CDR1 is SGHRS and CDR2 is YFSETQ. V trimming: 4 bases; J trimming: 5 bases; junction bases outside the gene matches: 7. The CDR3 totals 14 residues. The CDR3: CASSRGQGLNEQYF. DNA of the CDR3: TGCGCCAGCAGCAGAGGACAGGGGCTAAACGAGCAGTACTTC. The full variable domain, rest sourced from reference TRBV5-1 and TRBJ2-7, is KAGVTQTPRYLIKTRGQQVTLSCSPISGHRSVSWYQQTPGQGLQFLFEYFSETQRNKGNFPGRFSGRQFSNSRSEMNVSTLELGDSALYLCASSRGQGLNEQYFGPGTRLTVT.

For the CDR3, the DNA is TGTGCCAGCAGTTCTGGGACAGGACAAAACTATGGCTACACCTTC. This encodes CASSSGTGQNYGYTF. This chain connects TRBV6-1 to TRBJ1-2; 8 bases are a match to TRBD1. The CDR3 is made up of 15 amino acids. CDR1 MNHNS and CDR2 SASEGT come from the germline V gene. V dropped 5 bases and J dropped 2; count of bases not matched to a gene: 7.

This clone was seen a handful of times. The rearrangement links TRBV6-5 to TRBJ2-1, with TRBD1 matching 7 bases. The junction had 11 bases not matched to a gene; V was cut back by 6 bases and J by 6 bases. This CDR3 contains 15 residues. Germline V gene lookup returns CDR1 MNHEY and CDR2 SVGAGI. CDR3 sequence: CASSTRQGKGNEQFF. The CDR3 nucleotides are TGTGCCAGCAGCACCAGACAGGGTAAAGGCAATGAGCAGTTCTTC.

In this sample, this clone turned up a few times. The rearrangement uses TRBV15 and TRBJ1-2; 9 bases align to TRBD1. The V and J ends lost 0 bases and 8 bases, in that order; junction bases with no gene match: 7. The CDR3 totals 15 residues. From germline, CDR1 is LNHNV and CDR2 YYDKDF (reference sequence). The CDR3 here is CATSRDRDRAKGYTF. Written as DNA, the CDR3 is TGTGCCACCAGCAGAGATCGGGACAGGGCTAAGGGCTACACCTTC. Based on the CDR3 plus reference TRBV15 and TRBJ1-2, the full variable domain is DAMVIQNPRYQVTQFGKPVTLSCSQTLNHNVMYWYQQKSSQAPKLLFHYYDKDFNNEADTPDNFQSRRPNTSFCFLDIRSPGLGDTAMYLCATSRDRDRAKGYTFGSGTRLTVV.

This clone was seen only a few times. The genes are TRBV15 and TRBJ2-1, with D perhaps matching TRBD2 (6 bases). This CDR3 region has 14 residues. Germline-derived CDR1 and CDR2 are LNHNV and YYDKDF (reference sequence). V was cut by 7 bases and J by 2 bases, with 12 bases left in between. Written as DNA, the CDR3 is TGTGCCACCAAACCGGGGGTGACCTACAATGAGCAGTTCTTC. Translated, it gives CATKPGVTYNEQFF.